This TCR beta chain was recorded in a study of blood T cell repertoires in COVID-19 (dated by TCRdb to about 2020). A note on the overall study: Collaborator samples came from the United States, Italy and Spain and covered acute and convalescent phases of COVID-19. The material from the prospective study consisted of cDNA or gDNA derived from T cells, B-cell-depleted T cells, or PBMCs. Subjects who had been exposed to COVID-19, were actively infected with it, or had recovered from it provided the deeply sampled blood TCRbeta repertoires that made up the dataset. The repertoires were released in a freely available public database meant as a resource for research on the immune response to SARS-CoV-2. The samples were drawn from two sources: the first 160 participants of the ongoing ImmuneRACE study, and fewer than 1,500 subjects contributed by 6 global collaborators. Nearly every sample came with metadata listing a de-identified subject ID, COVID-19 status, age in years and sex. HLA class I and class II types, where available, came from metadata supplied by the sample provider rather than from assay-based typing.

Broader findings and caveats from the paper: The amount of clinical and demographic metadata varied by source and participant and was provided uncurated.

The germline V gene sets CDR1 to MNHEY and CDR2 to SVGAGI. Cut back by 8 bases and 1 base, the V and J ends lie 12 bases apart. Including cysteine and phenylalanine, the CDR3 has 14 amino acids. Solely the CDR3 DNA is kept, with 42 bases framed from the first base. TCRbeta CDR3 regions were amplified from genomic DNA by means of the immunoSEQ Assay, a bias-controlled multiplex PCR. Turning to the authors' computational methods: Within the assay, amplification of reference gene primers was used to estimate how many nucleated cells each sample contained. Sequence reads were collapsed and filtered to measure the absolute abundance of every unique TCRbeta CDR3 rearrangement. For each sample, productive Simpson clonality was calculated as the square root of Simpson's diversity index across productive rearrangements. TCRdb stores this immuneACCESS table with in-frame sequences only. Part of the clones is absent; in the studies checked, under half of the shortfall reflects unresolved V genes, and no reason is known for the rest. The D gene and trimming were derived from the DNA, and the V and J assignments and clone size from that table. The sample table lists about 280,000 clones, 90% of them with a count of one. About 1.5% of the sample comes from the top ten.

Of note for this clone: The target of this receptor is not known. No quality values exist for individual bases; no much larger clone is one base distant.

Participants in the prospective study were enrolled through a virtual design, were aged about 18 to 100 years, and lived in 20 to 30 United States geographic areas. To assign participants to cohorts, the prospective study relied on clinical history that participants themselves reported in a screening survey and a study questionnaire. In the prospective study, mobile phlebotomists collected whole blood, serum and a nasopharyngeal or oropharyngeal swab from each participant. Participants in the prospective study had the option to provide additional blood draws and questionnaires over a 2-month period. Before DNA extraction, prospective study blood samples were shipped either frozen or at room temperature.

The V and J segments used are TRBV6-5 and TRBJ2-1, with a tentative D gene TRBD1 over 6 matching bases. The sequenced sample consisted of PBMCs or T cells enriched from blood (not recorded which). The receptor's source is a woman aged 18-29 years with acute COVID-19. The CDR3 region: CASPSGESYNEQFF. The DNA is as follows: TGTGCCAGCCCTTCAGGGGAATCCTACAATGAGCAGTTCTTC.